This T cell receptor beta chain was documented in a study of control samples from healthy donors and cancer patients. The CDR3 consists of 12 residues. Trimming took 2 bases from V and 5 from J, leaving 6 bases between them. Germline CDR1 reads SGHAT; CDR2 reads FQNNGV. The protocol was immunoSEQ multiplex PCR, while the TCRdb copy is restricted to in-frame clones and leaves out a portion. Among more than 95,000 clones listed, roughly four fifths were seen once. What was sequenced was blood. V gene TRBV11-2 combines with J gene TRBJ1-2; D gene uncertain. This receptor was identified in a woman aged 50 to 65 in good health. CDR3 coding DNA: TGTGCCAGCAGCTTAAGGGAGTATGGCTACACCTTC. This sequence encodes CASSLREYGYTF.